The 30 T cell receptor beta chains listed next were all sequenced from one sample in a study of blood T cell repertoires in COVID-19. Sequenced by immunoSEQ multiplex PCR; TCRdb stores in-frame clones only, minus some. Counted here are roughly 15,000 clones, 84% occurring once; the ten biggest clones make up roughly a third. Sequenced: peripheral blood. The origin of the receptors is a man between 45 and 60 years old with active COVID-19.

The chain uses TRBV7-8 and TRBJ1-5; D call uncertain. Germline CDR1 is SGHVS and CDR2 is FQNEAQ. The CDR3 spans 15 residues. The V gene lost 0 bases and the J gene lost 3 bases, with 9 bases spanning the gap. The DNA for the CDR3 is TGTGCCAGCAGCTTAGCGATCGGGAACAATCAGCCCCAGCATTTT. It encodes CASSLAIGNNQPQHF.

The chain combines TRBV6-4 with TRBJ2-1, with D perhaps TRBD1 (6 bases). The CDR3 is made up of 16 amino acids. The germline gives CDR1 MRHNA, CDR2 SNTAGT. The V end lost 2 bases, the J end lost 5 bases, and 16 bases lay between the germline ends. Written as DNA, the CDR3 is TGTGCCAGCAGTGACGTTGGGGGCTTGGGACACAATGAGCAGTTCTTC. Translating gives CASSDVGGLGHNEQFF.

Within the sample, this clone is medium-sized. The V call is TRBV27, the J call TRBJ2-3; D may be TRBD1 (5 bases). This CDR3 has 13 amino acids. The V end was cut by 4 bases, the J end by 1 base, with 6 bases between. Germline V gene sequence: CDR1 MNHEY, CDR2 SMNVEV (reference sequence). CDR3 coding DNA: TGTGCCAGCAGTTCGACAGGCACAGATACGCAGTATTTT. Its protein product is CASSSTGTDTQYF.

This chain links TRBV7-2 with TRBJ2-4; 14 positions agree with TRBD2. The CDR3 extends over 19 amino acids. Trimming cost V 1 base and J 7 bases; bases outside gene matches: 12. The germline V gene encodes CDR1 SGHTA and CDR2 FQGNSA. CDR3 amino acids: CASSLETSGRAWVRNIQYF. CDR3 bases: TGTGCCAGCAGCTTAGAGACTAGCGGGAGGGCCTGGGTTAGGAACATTCAGTACTTC.

This chain links TRBV3-1 (or the pseudogene TRBV3-2) with TRBJ2-5; 8 bases line up with TRBD2. Unmatched junction bases numbered 7, after V lost 1 base and J lost 3 bases. The germline V gene has CDR1 LGHDT and CDR2 YNNKEL (reference sequence). The CDR3 is 16 amino acids. CDR3 in amino acids: CASSQGQREREETQYF. In DNA, the CDR3 is TGTGCCAGCAGCCAAGGTCAGCGGGAGCGGGAAGAGACCCAGTACTTC.

V and J are TRBV29-1 and TRBJ2-1; 8 bases fit TRBD1. The CDR3 spans 14 residues. Germline V CDR1 and CDR2: SQVTM, ANQGSEA. Unmatched junction bases numbered 8, after V lost 7 bases and J lost 3 bases. CDR3 sequence (DNA): TGCAGCGGTATGGACAGGGACATCTACAATGAGCAGTTCTTC. The encoded protein is CSGMDRDIYNEQFF.

This chain uses TRBV3-1 (or the pseudogene TRBV3-2) with TRBJ1-1; D unclear. V was pared by 4 bases and J by 0 bases, with 6 bases between. Germline V gene lookup returns CDR1 LGHDT and CDR2 YNNKEL (reference sequence). This CDR3 has 13 amino acids. The CDR3 sequence: CASSPQMNTEAFF. Here the CDR3 DNA reads TGTGCCAGCAGCCCTCAGATGAACACTGAAGCTTTCTTT.

The genes are TRBV9 and TRBJ2-7; 7 bases align to TRBD2. Trimming at V came to 3 bases and at J to 0 bases, leaving 9 bases not matched to a gene. Germline values: CDR1 SGDLS, CDR2 YYNGEE. The length of the CDR3 is 16 residues. The CDR3 DNA sequence: TGTGCCAGCAGCGGTCCCGCGGCTAGCGGCTCCTACGAGCAGTACTTC. As protein: CASSGPAASGSYEQYF.

The rearrangement uses TRBV30 and TRBJ1-1, with D tentatively TRBD1 (5 bases). The CDR3 extends over 15 amino acids. Trimming cost V 0 bases and J 1 base, with 12 bases left between them. Germline V lookup: CDR1 GTSNPN, CDR2 SVGIG (reference sequence). The CDR3 reads CAWSVQVGRNTEAFF. The CDR3 coding sequence is TGTGCCTGGAGTGTACAGGTTGGTAGGAACACTGAAGCTTTCTTT. The full variable domain, in which reference TRBV30 and TRBJ1-1 provide the parts outside the CDR3, is SQTIHQWPATLVQPVGSPLSLECTVEGTSNPNLYWYRQAAGRGLQLLFYSVGIGQISSEVPQNLSASRPQDRQFILSSKKLLLSDSGFYLCAWSVQVGRNTEAFFGQGTRLTVV.

The chain carries TRBV5-1 and TRBJ1-4; 9 bases fit TRBD1. Unmatched junction bases numbered 6, after V lost 4 bases and J lost 8 bases. The V gene's germline CDR1 is SGHRS and CDR2 YFSETQ. CDR3 length equals 14 residues. CDR3 residues: CASSAGQGLEKLFF. In DNA form, the CDR3 reads TGCGCCAGCAGCGCCGGACAGGGGCTAGAAAAACTGTTTTTT.

V and J are TRBV20-1 and TRBJ2-1, with TRBD2 matching 10 bases. The CDR3 has 15 residues. After removal of 3 bases from V and 9 bases from J, the junction contained 11 bases not matched to a gene. CDR1 is DFQATT, CDR2 SNEGSKA, per germline (reference sequence). The chain's CDR3 is CSASELAGSYGEQFF. The DNA for the CDR3 is TGCAGTGCTAGTGAACTAGCGGGATCTTACGGTGAGCAGTTCTTC.

The chain uses TRBV18 and TRBJ2-3; the match to TRBD2 covers 7 bases. With 2 bases clipped from V and 5 bases from J, the junction kept 7 bases outside the gene matches. Germline CDR1 is KGHSH and CDR2 is LQKENI. This CDR3 spans 15 amino acids. CDR3 nucleotide sequence: TGTGCCAGCTCACCAACCGGGGTAGCGGGAGATACGCAGTATTTT. Its protein product is CASSPTGVAGDTQYF.

The chain combines TRBV28 with TRBJ1-1, with 9 positions matching TRBD1. This CDR3 comprises 15 residues. J lost 3 bases, V lost 3 bases, and 5 bases had no gene match. The germline gives CDR1 MDHEN, CDR2 SYDVKM. For the CDR3, the DNA is TGTGCCAGCAGTTTGACGACAGGGGGAGACACTGAAGCTTTCTTT. Amino acid sequence: CASSLTTGGDTEAFF.

The gene calls are TRBV10-2 and TRBJ1-2, with D unclear. With 1 base removed from V and 0 bases from J, the gap between germline ends came to 3 bases. This CDR3 contains 13 residues. The germline V gene has CDR1 WSHSY and CDR2 SAAADI. CDR3 sequence: CASSELANYGYTF. The CDR3 DNA follows: TGCGCCAGCAGTGAGTTAGCTAACTATGGCTACACCTTC.

The rearrangement joins TRBV7-9 to TRBJ2-3; 7 bases are shared with TRBD1. The V segment lost 0 bases and the J segment 4 bases; nucleotides outside the gene matches: 4. The CDR3 totals 15 residues. Germline lookup yields CDR1 SEHNR and CDR2 FQNEAQ (reference sequence). The CDR3 DNA is TGTGCCAGCAGCTTAGCAGGGGGCATGGCAGATACGCAGTATTTT. The encoded protein is CASSLAGGMADTQYF. The full variable domain, with the rest looked up from reference TRBV7-9 and TRBJ2-3, is DTGVSQNPRHKITKRGQNVTFRCDPISEHNRLYWYRQTLGQGPEFLTYFQNEAQLEKSRLLSDRFSAERPKGSFSTLEIQRTEQGDSAMYLCASSLAGGMADTQYFGPGTRLTVL.

V gene TRBV5-1 combines with J gene TRBJ2-5; a possible D gene is TRBD2 (7 bases). Germline CDR1 and CDR2: SGHRS and YFSETQ. V lost 4 bases and J lost 1, with 14 bases in between. This CDR3 region has 15 residues. The chain's CDR3 is CASSSGTRGQETQYF. Here the CDR3 DNA reads TGCGCCAGCAGCAGCGGGACACGGGGCCAAGAGACCCAGTACTTC.

V usage is TRBV28 and J usage is TRBJ2-2; 7 bases line up with TRBD2. The ends lost 5 bases at V and 5 bases at J; junction bases unmatched: 14. CDR1 and CDR2 from the germline V gene are MDHEN and SYDVKM. This CDR3 comprises 17 residues. The CDR3 nucleotides are TGTGCCAGCAGTCCCCCCACACTAGCGACGCGTACCGGGGAGCTGTTTTTT. Residues: CASSPPTLATRTGELFF.

The genes are TRBV7-9 and TRBJ2-3; possible D gene TRBD1, 6 bases. Trimming left V 5 bases short and J 2 bases short, with 14 bases between. This CDR3 comprises 15 residues. Per the germline V gene, CDR1 is SEHNR and CDR2 is FQNEAQ (reference sequence). The CDR3 sequence is CASSPQTGSTDTQYF. CDR3 DNA: TGTGCCAGCAGCCCACAGACAGGATCCACAGATACGCAGTATTTT.

The rearrangement uses TRBV7-9 and TRBJ1-2, with a weak D call TRBD1 (5 bases). The CDR3 consists of 16 residues. V lost 4 bases, J lost 3 bases, and 18 bases lay in between. Per the germline V gene, CDR1 is SEHNR and CDR2 is FQNEAQ (reference sequence). CDR3 bases: TGTGCCAGCAGCTCGCCTGGCGCGGGGGACCACTATGGCTACACCTTC. Translated: CASSSPGAGDHYGYTF.

V is TRBV7-3 and J is TRBJ2-1; D is possibly TRBD2 (5 bases). Between the trimmed V and J ends, which lost 2 bases and 8 bases, there was a span of 16 bases. CDR1 is SGHTA and CDR2 is FQGTGA in the germline V gene. The CDR3 has 15 residues. The CDR3 coding sequence is TGTGCCAGCAGCTTATGGGCAACTAGTGGGCATGAGCAGTTCTTC. Translation gives CASSLWATSGHEQFF.

This chain links TRBV30 with TRBJ2-3; D is ambiguous. CDR3 length equals 14 residues. V lost 0 bases and J 8 bases, leaving 15 bases between the germline ends. From germline, CDR1 is GTSNPN and CDR2 SVGIG (reference sequence). CDR3 nucleotide sequence: TGTGCCTGGAGTGTACGTGGTAGCCCCGGTACGCAGTATTTT. Protein product: CAWSVRGSPGTQYF.

By its share, this clone is medium-sized (0.01 to 0.1%). The chain employs TRBV28 and TRBJ1-5; D perhaps matches TRBD1 (5 bases). V lost 4 bases and J lost 1, with 11 bases in between. There are 15 residues in the CDR3. Germline CDR1 reads MDHEN; CDR2 reads SYDVKM. CDR3 bases: TGTGCCAGCAGTTCCCTCTCAGGGAGCAATCAGCCCCAGCATTTT. This translates into CASSSLSGSNQPQHF.

This rearrangement joins TRBV5-1 to TRBJ2-7, with D possibly being TRBD2 (5 bases). CDR3 length: 18 residues. Germline CDR1 reads SGHRS; CDR2 reads YFSETQ. The V end lost 0 bases, the J end lost 0 bases, and 19 bases lay between the germline ends. Here the CDR3 DNA reads TGCGCCAGCAGCTTGGCAATCGTTCTTTCGGGGAACTCCTACGAGCAGTACTTC. It codes for CASSLAIVLSGNSYEQYF.

The CDR3: CASSAAGTGGYEQYF. The CDR3 region has the DNA TGTGCCAGCAGCGCCGCCGGGACAGGAGGGTACGAGCAGTACTTC. The chain has TRBV9 and TRBJ2-7, with 8 bases that match TRBD1. Germline lookup yields CDR1 SGDLS and CDR2 YYNGEE. The CDR3 sequence is 15 residues long. Trimming cost V 3 bases and J 4 bases; bases outside gene matches: 9.

This chain uses TRBV4-1 with TRBJ2-1, with 11 nucleotides matching TRBD1. The V gene's germline CDR1 is MGHRA and CDR2 YSYEKL. J lost 6 bases, V lost 4 bases, and 2 bases had no gene match. This CDR3 comprises 14 residues. The CDR3 protein is CASSPGQGVNEQFF. The CDR3 region has the DNA TGCGCCAGCAGCCCGGGACAGGGGGTCAATGAGCAGTTCTTC.

This chain links TRBV13 with TRBJ2-1; 10 nucleotides agree with TRBD2. Per germline, CDR1 PRHDT and CDR2 FYEKMQ (reference sequence). The CDR3 consists of 15 residues. The V gene end was trimmed by 5 bases and the J gene end by 8 bases; junction bases not matched to a gene: 9. This chain's CDR3 is CASSPTGTSVYEQFF. CDR3 in DNA: TGTGCCAGCAGCCCGACCGGGACTAGCGTTTATGAGCAGTTCTTC.

The gene calls are TRBV27 and TRBJ2-4; 9 bases align to TRBD1. Trimming took 5 bases from V and 0 from J; bases not matched to a gene: 11. In germline, CDR1 is MNHEY, CDR2 SMNVEV (reference sequence). The CDR3 spans 18 residues. The CDR3 spells CASSPRDRVELAKNIQYF. CDR3 nucleotide sequence: TGTGCCAGCAGTCCCCGGGACAGGGTGGAATTAGCCAAAAACATTCAGTACTTC.

The chain recombines TRBV6-5 with TRBJ1-2; 7 bases line up with TRBD1. The length of the CDR3 is 11 residues. CDR1 MNHEY and CDR2 SVGAGI come from the germline V gene. The junction had 3 bases not matched to a gene; V was cut back by 8 bases and J by 6 bases. The CDR3 is CASGTDNGYTF. The CDR3 DNA follows: TGTGCCAGCGGGACAGACAATGGCTACACCTTC.

J is TRBJ2-7 and V is TRBV11-2, with 9 bases aligning to TRBD2. Germline V gene sequence: CDR1 SGHAT, CDR2 FQNNGV. The ends lost 2 bases at V and 0 bases at J; junction bases unmatched: 5. The CDR3 spans 16 residues. The CDR3, as DNA: TGTGCCAGCAGCTTAATCGCTAGCGGGGACTCCTACGAGCAGTACTTC. It yields the protein CASSLIASGDSYEQYF.

The chain employs TRBV2 and TRBJ2-3; 8 bases are a match to TRBD2. CDR1 and CDR2 (germline): SNHLY, FYNNEI. The CDR3 totals 15 residues. V was pared by 1 base and J by 3 bases, with 3 bases of the junction left unmatched. The CDR3 DNA is TGTGCCAGCAGTGAAGGACTAGCGCAGACAGATACGCAGTATTTT. The encoded protein is CASSEGLAQTDTQYF.